This T cell receptor beta chain was captured in a study of T cells in Graves' hyperthyroidism and ophthalmopathy. Whole-study results and caveats: For ophthalmopathy, model prediction preceded onset by a median around six months.

As for this clonotype: What it binds is not known.

There are 14 residues in the CDR3. Germline CDR1 DFQATT, CDR2 SNEGSKA (reference sequence). The germline V and J ends were trimmed by 3 bases and 0 bases, with 9 bases remaining between them. RNA transcripts were the template for amplifying TCR beta CDR3 regions. The study used the HTBI primer set for a first-round RT-PCR of the TCR CDR3. TCRdb reanalysed the multiplex PCR reads using MiXCR and keeps one entry per CDR3 protein. The table shows some 570,000 distinct CDR3 sequences, with approximately 15% occurring only once. The receptor was isolated from a young woman with Graves' ophthalmopathy. The V gene is TRBV20-1, the J gene TRBJ1-5; unclear D gene. The sample consisted of blood. The CDR3 sequence is CSASLPYSNQPQHF. The CDR3 DNA follows: TGCAGTGCTAGTTTACCTTATAGCAATCAGCCCCAGCATTTT.